This T cell receptor (beta chain) was recorded in a study of T cells expressing NK-cell markers. Study in general: From sorted CD3+CD56+NKG2C+, CD3+CD56+NKG2C- and CD3+CD56-NKG2C+ T cells came the TCR beta repertoires. Study-wide points: Clarity on HCMV specificity was lacking for the expanded NKG2C+ T cell clones. Dominant NKG2C+ clonotypes were found to form roughly 1.0-7.0% of CD8+ T cells in five to seven donors.

The CDR3 has 12 residues. TCRdb reprocessed the 5' RACE reads, with one entry per CDR3 protein and no DNA. The repertoire table contains about 110,000 distinct CDR3 sequences. In the case of this clonotype: The antigen remains unidentified.

The receptor comes from a woman between 18 and 70 years old in good health. The specimen was blood T cells: a sorted CD56 or NKG2C T cell subset, CD4+ or CD8+ T cells, or bulk PBMC T cells (not recorded which). The chain has TRBV12-3 or TRBV12-4 and TRBJ2-7. Here the CDR3 reads CASSFGQYEQYF.